The entry that follows covers one T cell receptor beta chain sequence. Clones were read by immunoSEQ multiplex PCR, and TCRdb kept only the in-frame ones, dropping some. The profile shows around 50,000 clones, 80% to 90% of them singletons. This sample stems from a study of T cells in localized non-small cell lung cancer. V shed 6 bases and J shed 8 bases, with 17 bases lying between them. Germline-derived CDR1 and CDR2 are MDHEN and SYDVKM. The length of the CDR3 is 14 residues. The V and J genes are TRBV28 and TRBJ2-1; D remains unclear. The TCR originated in a woman aged 40-69 years with stage I lung adenocarcinoma. Sequencing used peripheral blood, obtained before any cancer treatment. The CDR3 DNA reads TGTGCCAGCAGCCACGAGGTCCCTCGGGATGAGCAGTTCTTC. Its protein is CASSHEVPRDEQFF.